This T cell receptor beta chain was captured in a study of cytomegalovirus exposure and HLA in healthy donors (dated by TCRdb to about 2017). Regarding the study in general: An earlier analysis of a few hundred of the donors reported over 250 Gb of sequence data and roughly 120 million unique TCR beta sequences obtained from approximately 180 million T cells. To decide whether each TCR beta V gene segment behaved as functional or pseudogenic, an earlier analysis of approximately 620 of the donors relied on high-throughput TCR beta sequencing. Around 300 gigabases of sequencing data and 78 million or so unique TCR sequences were included in an early release covering over 600 HLA-typed donors. The study profiled the T cell repertoires of fewer than 850 subjects by immunosequencing and related them to cytomegalovirus serostatus. Because of strong linkage in the cohort, 5 or 6 DR-DQ haplotypes were treated as single units for association and clustering. Rather than using new phenotypic data, the later analysis identified candidate immune exposures from TCR beta sequences and from how often those sequences occurred across donors. Typing coverage differed by locus: A, B, C, DRB1 and DQB1 were typed in roughly 620-630 donors, DQA1 in roughly 510, DPA1 in around 580, and DPB1 in 400 to 490. Across 398 genotyped donors of the cohort, an average of about 200,000 unique TCR beta nucleotide sequences per donor were sequenced, and around 19% of those sequences were non-productive. Of the roughly 410 genotyped donors, approximately 80% were placed in the genetic ancestry cluster associated with self-reported Caucasian donors. The study aimed to test whether signatures of past pathogen exposure could be identified by cataloging public T cell receptors. A later genetic analysis used genome-wide SNP genotypes for about three fifths of the 666 donors, treating that subset as a discovery cohort. Besides the first cohort of approximately 710 subjects, a separate validation cohort made up of over 100 different subjects was used. A later analysis re-examined previously published TCR beta repertoires from 500 to 700 donors and added high-resolution HLA genotyping to investigate patterns of TCR occurrence. Donor age, sex, ethnicity and CMV serostatus were compiled alongside the repertoire data. All discovery cohort repertoires had been generated using a single sequencing platform. HLA typing included class I and class II loci at four-digit resolution. High-throughput TCR immunosequencing, statistical association of individual TCRs with disease status, and machine learning were combined to predict cytomegalovirus infection status. Overall study outcomes, separate from this receptor: Immune exposure information for the cohort was limited to CMV serostatus. According to a later genetic analysis, donors in an Asian-associated ancestry cluster had fewer N-insertions in productive TCRs than the approximately 630-donor mean. A later analysis found that HLA-associated TCR beta chains were more clonally expanded and had lower generation probabilities than equally common non-associated chains. Correlated functional status among segregating V segments might be attributable to linkage disequilibrium, but an unknown experimental factor could not be ruled out. A later genetic analysis associated a missense DCLRE1C variant with V-gene and J-gene trimming of TCR beta chains, and an independent cohort replicated the association. In vitro tests confirmed that a few of the cytomegalovirus-associated TCR beta chains recognize cytomegalovirus antigens. In both the original and validation cohorts, the classifier was reported to diagnose cytomegalovirus status with high specificity and sensitivity. In an earlier analysis of about 600 of the donors, most TCR beta V segments appeared in productive rearrangements about 87% or about 30% of the time, broadly matching IMGT annotations. Across donors, most TCR sequences were observed very rarely, whereas some public TCRs were present in many individuals. In a later analysis, some 18,000 TCR beta sequences were associated with specific HLA alleles at a false discovery rate of 0.05. A cluster of highly shared sequence variants was judged likely to be a technical artifact of the sequencing pipeline. Because counts were too low, seventeen rarely observed V segments, including chromosome 9 orphons, were left out of the earlier analysis of several hundred of the donors. According to the authors, the approach could potentially be generalized to other disease states and immunological phenotypes. According to a later analysis, parvovirus B19, influenza, CMV and Epstein-Barr virus appeared linked to several top co-occurrence clusters. When HLA alleles, especially DR and DQ, strongly co-occurred, TCR associations were difficult to assign to individual alleles. A further reported finding was that TCR beta sequences accurately predicted the HLA-A and HLA-B alleles for most subjects in the first cohort. HLA typing was unavailable for some donors at each locus, so association tests used only the typed subset. The presence/absence analyses assumed that sequencing depth was roughly uniform across donors, and that assumption may not be true. According to a later analysis, most CMV-associated TCR beta chains appeared to be HLA-restricted, and the HLA associations seemed to be driven largely by CMV exposure. The study gave a list of some 150 TCR beta chains associated with cytomegalovirus. In this cohort, only TCR beta chains were sequenced, and detectable features were limited by the absence of alpha or paired-chain data. According to a later analysis, TCR association rates differed among HLA loci, with DRB1 alleles showing the most associated TCRs and HLA-C alleles showing the fewest.

With respect to this clone: The antigen this receptor binds is unknown. Per-base qualities were not stored, and no clone one base away is much larger.

The library was made by the immunoSEQ multiplex PCR assay. A mixture of 60 forward primers for TCR Vbeta segments and 13 reverse primers for TCR Jbeta segments was used in the multiplex PCR. A multiplex PCR assay on genomic DNA amplified the CDR3 region of rearranged TCR beta genes. The Illumina HiSeq System was used to sequence the amplified TCR beta libraries as 87-base-pair reads. Per the source publication's procedure: A later analysis counted approximately 74 million unique TCR beta chains across the 700 or so repertoires, and some 11 million of these chains were shared by at least two donors. Raw reads were error-corrected and collapsed into unique sequences with a nearest-neighbor algorithm that merged closely related sequences to remove PCR and sequencing errors. CDR3 sequences were aligned to IMGT reference sequences to assign V, D and J gene segments. For a sequence to be retained, a match of at least six nucleotides was required to both a V gene segment and a J gene segment. A rearrangement was called productive if the CDR3 had no stop codons and remained in frame with V and J, and every other rearrangement was called non-productive. CDR3 was defined according to IMGT convention as the region running from the second conserved V-encoded cysteine to the conserved J-encoded phenylalanine. Sequences without an unambiguous match to a single V gene segment were excluded from the earlier analysis of approximately 600 of the donors. An earlier analysis of 587 of the donors classified V segments as functional when productive rearrangements were above 56.7% and as segregating when the standard deviation between donors was above 5%. A statistical classification framework was developed to diagnose cytomegalovirus status using the catalog of TCR beta chain sequences. In a later analysis, V and J genes were assigned by comparing TCR nucleotide sequences against IMGT/GENE-DB human TR gene sequences. In a later analysis, CDR3 sequences and most-parsimonious VDJ recombination scenarios were assigned using the TCRdist pipeline. A later analysis defined each TCR beta chain by its CDR3 amino acid sequence plus V-gene family, and excluded reads lacking a unique V-gene family. In a later analysis, 450 to 600 highly shared, low-generation-probability nucleotide sequences were removed to address suspected cross-contamination and a sequencing artifact. In a later analysis, a clonal expansion index was calculated for each public chain from normalized within-repertoire ranks of inferred template counts. Generation probabilities in a later analysis came from a VDJ recombination model fitted to out-of-frame rearrangements, and those results were checked against IGoR. In a later analysis, hypergeometric tests were used to score TCR-TCR, TCR-HLA and TCR-CMV co-occurrence, with a repertoire-size bias correction applied to TCR pairs. In a later analysis, false discovery rates were estimated by permuting HLA or CMV assignments 20 times. In a later analysis, co-occurring TCRs were grouped with DBSCAN, and TCRdist sequence similarity was added when clustering was performed within HLA-allele-positive subsets. Co-occurrence clustering excluded repertoires with fewer than 30,000 or more than 120,000 public chains, plus five with anomalous nucleotide sharing. What TCRdb holds here is the immuneACCESS table cut down to in-frame rearrangements. Part of the clones is not present; checked against another copy, under half of the missing clones reflect an unresolved V gene, and the others are unexplained. V, J and clone size are taken as reported in that table, and D and trimming were inferred from the DNA itself. The sample has around 150,000 clones on record, approximately 77% of them singletons. The ten largest clones capture more than 3% of the sample.

The cohort consisted of 650 to 700 healthy bone marrow donors. All cohort members were sampled while nominally healthy, although unrecorded immune exposures were likely present. The donor was CMV seropositive and belonged to the group of around 300 seropositive cohort members. A peripheral blood sample was provided by each donor, and peripheral blood mononuclear cells were used for TCR beta sequencing. The Qiagen DNeasy Blood Extraction Kit was used to extract genomic DNA from the blood cell samples. Sequencing was done on a sample of PBMCs. This clonotype was sampled from a man between 25 and 39 years old in good health and CMV-seropositive.

The CDR3 amino acid sequence is: CASSQIQGVPEKLFF. The sequenced DNA is TGTGCCAGCAGTCAAATACAGGGGGTACCCGAAAAACTGTTTTTT. Here the chain combines TRBV6-5 and TRBJ1-4, with 8 middle bases fitting TRBD1. Here V drops 5 bases and J drops 8 bases, and the junction holds 10 bases not matched to any gene. CDR1 and CDR2 were assigned from the germline V gene as MNHEY and SVGAGI. The CDR3 contains 15 residues, cysteine and phenylalanine counted. Only the CDR3 DNA is retained, 45 bases long and in frame from the first base.